These T cell receptor beta chains were read from a single sample in a study of T cell repertoires in cytomegalovirus infection. TCRdb analysed the reads with MiXCR anew, one entry per CDR3 protein. The sample lists some 350,000 distinct CDR3 sequences; about 35% were seen once. These TCRs' antigens remain unknown. The source was cultured PBMCs, collected from culture after CMV antigen stimulation. These receptors were obtained from a human donor in good health (CMV status not recorded). Some clones in this sample may be carry-over from other donors' samples. Both conserved end residues are part of each CDR3. A D gene is named only where the DNA matches it firmly. Clone size appears in some rows only: once, few, many, or a class for an expanded clone.

J gene,clone size,D gene,V gene,CDR3 DNA,CDR3 protein
TRBJ2-1,few,TRBD2,TRBV4-1,TGCGCCAGCAGCCAAGCCCCCAGGACTAGGAACAACAATGAGCAGTTCTTC,CASSQAPRTRNNNEQFF
TRBJ2-1,.,.,TRBV6-6,TGTGCCAGCAGCATTAGATCCCCGGACGGCTATTCCTACAATGAGCAGTTCTTC,CASSIRSPDGYSYNEQFF
TRBJ1-2,.,.,TRBV12-3/TRBV12-4,TGTGCCAGCAGTTTTGACAGCCATGGCTACACCTTC,CASSFDSHGYTF
TRBJ1-5,many,.,TRBV4-3,TGCGCCAGCAGCCAGGCCAAGGTAGAGGGCAATCAGCCCCAGCATTTT,CASSQAKVEGNQPQHF
TRBJ2-3,.,TRBD2,TRBV7-8,TGTGCCAGCAGCTTAGCGCCGGGACTAGCGGGAGAGGAGTGCTTT,CASSLAPGLAGEECF
TRBJ1-6,few,TRBD1,TRBV4-1,TGCGCCAGCAGCCAAACTCCGGGACAGAGTAATTCACCCCTCCACTTT,CASSQTPGQSNSPLHF
TRBJ2-1,few,.,TRBV5-1,TGCGCCAGCAGCTTGTTGGGGGCCCAATACAATGAGCAGTTCTTC,CASSLLGAQYNEQFF
TRBJ1-1,.,.,TRBV4-1,TGCGCCAGCAGCCAAGAAAAGTGGGACACTGAAGCTTTCTTT,CASSQEKWDTEAFF
TRBJ2-2,many,TRBD2,TRBV5-1,TGTGCCAGCAGTCTCGGACTAGCGGGGAACACCGGGGAGCTGTTTTTT,CASSLGLAGNTGELFF
TRBJ1-3,.,.,TRBV19,TGTGCCAGCAGTATTGATGGGGGATCTGGAAACACCATATATTTT,CASSIDGGSGNTIYF
TRBJ2-7,.,.,TRBV7-9,TGTGCCAGCAGCCAGACACCCTCCTACGAGCAGTACTTC,CASSQTPSYEQYF
TRBJ2-3,few,TRBD1,TRBV7-2,TGTGCCAGCAGCTCATCCGGGACAGGGTATTTT,CASSSSGTGYF
TRBJ1-2,.,TRBD1,TRBV28,TGTGCCAGCAGTGTCATGGGGACAGGCTACTATGGCTACACCTTC,CASSVMGTGYYGYTF
TRBJ1-1,.,TRBD1,TRBV6-2/TRBV6-3,TGTGCCAGCAGTTACACCCGGACAGGGTTGAGGGACACTGAAGCTTTCTTT,CASSYTRTGLRDTEAFF
TRBJ1-2,few,.,TRBV7-2,TGTGCCAGCACACCCGGAGGGGACGACTATGGCTACACCTTC,CASTPGGDDYGYTF
TRBJ2-7,.,TRBD1,TRBV28,TGTGCCAGCACCCCCGGGACAGGCCGTTATCGGGTCGAGCAGTACTTC,CASTPGTGRYRVEQYF
TRBJ2-1,few,TRBD2,TRBV6-2/TRBV6-3,TGTGCCAGCAGTTACTCGGGGCTAGCGGGAGGGGTTTTCAATGAGCAGTTCTTC,CASSYSGLAGGVFNEQFF
TRBJ2-1,.,TRBD2,TRBV7-6,TGTGCCAGCAGCTTAGCGAACCTAGCGGGAGTCGCCTACAATGAGCAGTTCTTC,CASSLANLAGVAYNEQFF
TRBJ2-5,.,.,TRBV11-2,TGTGCCAGCAGCCCTCACCCGGGACACCAAGAGACCCAGTACTTC,CASSPHPGHQETQYF
TRBJ1-1,few,.,TRBV6-6,TGTGCCAGCAGTTACGATTTGCGGGGCGGCGACACTGAAGCTTTCTTT,CASSYDLRGGDTEAFF
TRBJ2-3,.,.,TRBV6-6,TGTGCCAGCAGTTCTTCTAGTAGTACGCAGTATTTT,CASSSSSSTQYF
TRBJ1-2,few,.,TRBV6-1,TGTGCCAGCAGTGAAGCGGTCATGGATGGCTACACCTTC,CASSEAVMDGYTF
TRBJ1-1,few,.,TRBV19,TGTGCCAGTATCACCCGGAGGCAAGGGGCTGAAGCTTTCTTT,CASITRRQGAEAFF
TRBJ2-3,once,.,TRBV7-9,TGTGCCAGCAGCGGGTGGCAGGATACGCAGTATTTT,CASSGWQDTQYF
TRBJ2-1,.,.,TRBV15,TGTGCCACCAGCAGCACAGTGACAGGCCCGAGCTCCTACAATGAGCAGTTCTTC,CATSSTVTGPSSYNEQFF
TRBJ1-5,.,.,TRBV14,TGTGCCAGCAGCCTCAGACTGTCCCGGGGACTAAATCAGCCCCAGCATTTT,CASSLRLSRGLNQPQHF
TRBJ2-2,.,.,TRBV7-2,TGTGCCAGCAGCCCCACAGGGTACACCGGGGAGCTGTTTTTT,CASSPTGYTGELFF
TRBJ1-1,.,.,TRBV27,TGTGCCAGCAGTTCAGGGACACGCTTGGTGGACACTGAAGCTTTCTTT,CASSSGTRLVDTEAFF
TRBJ2-5,few,.,TRBV5-6,TGTGCCAGCAGCTTGATGGGCAGGGCACAAGAGACCCAGTACTTC,CASSLMGRAQETQYF
TRBJ1-4,.,.,TRBV28,TGTGCCAGCACCCCGGCAGGGGAGCTGGGAAAACTGTTTTTT,CASTPAGELGKLFF
TRBJ2-1,few,.,TRBV25-1,TGTGCCAGCAGTGACCCACCGTACAATGAGCAGTTCTTC,CASSDPPYNEQFF
TRBJ1-1,few,TRBD1,TRBV24-1,TGTGCCACCAGTGACAGGGGACAGGAGCAAGGTACTGAAGCTTTCTTT,CATSDRGQEQGTEAFF
TRBJ1-5,many,.,TRBV7-2,TGTGCCAGCAGTCTGAGCATCAATCAGCCCCAGCATTTT,CASSLSINQPQHF
TRBJ2-3,.,TRBD2,TRBV12-3/TRBV12-4,TGTGCCAGCAGCCCCCCCGGGAGGGTGGATACGCAGTATTTT,CASSPPGRVDTQYF
TRBJ1-2,few,.,TRBV15,TGTGCCACCAGCAGAGCCGAAAGGTTCTATGGCTACACCTTC,CATSRAERFYGYTF
TRBJ2-3,.,.,TRBV15,TGTGCCACCAGCAGAGAGGCAGGCGGGACACCAAGCACAGATACGCAGTATTTT,CATSREAGGTPSTDTQYF
TRBJ1-1,.,TRBD1,TRBV7-6,TGTGCCAGCAGCTCCACTAGGGGGCTGAACACTGAAGCTTTCTTT,CASSSTRGLNTEAFF
TRBJ2-1,.,TRBD2,TRBV7-6,TGTGCCAGCAGCCGGACTAGCGGGACGTCCAATGAGCAGTTCTTC,CASSRTSGTSNEQFF
TRBJ2-3,.,.,TRBV7-6,TGTGCCAGCAGCTTATCAGCGCTCAGCACAGATACGCAGTATTTT,CASSLSALSTDTQYF
TRBJ2-1,few,.,TRBV12-3/TRBV12-4,TGTGCCAGCAGTTTTTTAGTATCTCCGAGGGTCTTTTACAATGAGCAGTTCTTC,CASSFLVSPRVFYNEQFF
TRBJ1-1,.,.,TRBV5-1,TGCGCCAGCAGCTTGGCGGAGGTCGGCTACACTGAAGCTTTCTTT,CASSLAEVGYTEAFF
TRBJ2-5,.,.,TRBV20-1,TGCAGTGCTAGAGAACCCTTGGCCCAAGAGACCCAGTACTTC,CSAREPLAQETQYF
TRBJ1-4,.,.,TRBV25-1,TGTGCCAGCAGTGAATATATTCCCGGGCAGAATAATGAAAAACTGTTTTTT,CASSEYIPGQNNEKLFF
TRBJ2-7,few,.,TRBV20-1,TGCAGTGCTAGCCAACGGGGTGGGACCTACTACGAGCAGTACTTC,CSASQRGGTYYEQYF
TRBJ2-2,.,.,TRBV6-6,TGTGCCAGCAGGAACGGGGTCGAGCAAAACACCGGGGAGCTGTTTTTT,CASRNGVEQNTGELFF
TRBJ2-1,.,.,TRBV6-2/TRBV6-3,TGTGCCAGCAGTTACTCGTTTTCTCTTCCCTACAATGAGCAGTTCTTC,CASSYSFSLPYNEQFF
TRBJ1-4,.,TRBD1,TRBV4-2,TGTGCCAGCAGCCAAGAGGGGACAGGAGGTGAAAAACTGTTTTTT,CASSQEGTGGEKLFF
TRBJ2-1,few,TRBD2,TRBV7-9,TGTGCCAGCAGCTTAGGACTAGCGGGCCCAGTGTACAATGAGCAGTTCTTC,CASSLGLAGPVYNEQFF
TRBJ1-2,.,TRBD1,TRBV15,TGTGCCACCAGCGGGACAGGGCGCCTTTATGGCTACACCTTC,CATSGTGRLYGYTF
TRBJ1-1,.,.,TRBV10-3,TGTGCCATCAGTGATGGGGAGGATGCGAGCACTGAAGCTTTCTTT,CAISDGEDASTEAFF
TRBJ1-1,few,TRBD1,TRBV7-9,TGTGCCAGCAGCTACCTAGGCCGGACAGGTGAAGCTTTCTTT,CASSYLGRTGEAFF
TRBJ1-1,.,TRBD1,TRBV6-6,TGTGCCAGCAGTTCCACCCGACAGGGGGCGATTGGTGGCACTGAAGCTTTCTTT,CASSSTRQGAIGGTEAFF
TRBJ1-1,.,.,TRBV7-9,TGTGCCAGCAGCTTAGCGCTAGACGGGAACACTGAAGCTTTCTTT,CASSLALDGNTEAFF
TRBJ1-2,.,TRBD1,TRBV19,TGTGCCAGTAGTTTCCTCGGGTTGGGACAGGGGCCCTTAGCTAACTATGGCTACACCTTC,CASSFLGLGQGPLANYGYTF
TRBJ2-1,few,.,TRBV7-2,TGTGCCAGCAGCTTAGCGGGTTCCTCTGAGCAGTTCTTC,CASSLAGSSEQFF
TRBJ2-2,.,.,TRBV4-3,TGCGCCAGCAGCCCCCGGGTGGGTTACACCGGGGAGCTGTTTTTT,CASSPRVGYTGELFF
TRBJ2-2,few,TRBD2,TRBV7-2,TGTGCCAGCAGCTTAGGCGGGAGTAACACCGGGGAGCTGTTTTTT,CASSLGGSNTGELFF